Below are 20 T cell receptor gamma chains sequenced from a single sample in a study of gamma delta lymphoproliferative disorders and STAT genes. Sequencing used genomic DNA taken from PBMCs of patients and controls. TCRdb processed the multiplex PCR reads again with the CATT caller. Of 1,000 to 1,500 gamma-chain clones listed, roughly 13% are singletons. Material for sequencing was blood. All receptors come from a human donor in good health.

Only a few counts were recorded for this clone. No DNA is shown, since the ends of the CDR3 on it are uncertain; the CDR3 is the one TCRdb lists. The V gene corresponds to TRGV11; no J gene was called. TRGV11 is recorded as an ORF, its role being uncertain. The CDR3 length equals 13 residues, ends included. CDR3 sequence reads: CTTVPGSDWIKTF.

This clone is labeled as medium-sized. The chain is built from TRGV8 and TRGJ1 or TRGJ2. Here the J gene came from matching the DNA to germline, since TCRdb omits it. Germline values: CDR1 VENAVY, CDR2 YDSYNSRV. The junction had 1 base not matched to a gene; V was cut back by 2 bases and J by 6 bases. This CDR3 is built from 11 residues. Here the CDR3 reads CATWDIYKKLF. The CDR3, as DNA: TGTGCCACCTGGGATATTTATAAGAAACTCTTT.

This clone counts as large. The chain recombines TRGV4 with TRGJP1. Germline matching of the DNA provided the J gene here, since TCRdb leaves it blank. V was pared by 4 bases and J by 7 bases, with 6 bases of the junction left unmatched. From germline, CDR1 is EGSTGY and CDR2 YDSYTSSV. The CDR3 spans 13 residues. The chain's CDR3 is CATWDIHGWFKIF. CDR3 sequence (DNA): TGTGCCACCTGGGACATCCATGGTTGGTTCAAGATATTT.

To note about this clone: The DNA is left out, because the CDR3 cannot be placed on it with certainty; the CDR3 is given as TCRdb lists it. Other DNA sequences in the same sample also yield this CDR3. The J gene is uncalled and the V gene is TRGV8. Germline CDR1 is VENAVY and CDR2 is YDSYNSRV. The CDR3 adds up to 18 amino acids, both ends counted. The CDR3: CATWDIGIRNSLAVEQHF.

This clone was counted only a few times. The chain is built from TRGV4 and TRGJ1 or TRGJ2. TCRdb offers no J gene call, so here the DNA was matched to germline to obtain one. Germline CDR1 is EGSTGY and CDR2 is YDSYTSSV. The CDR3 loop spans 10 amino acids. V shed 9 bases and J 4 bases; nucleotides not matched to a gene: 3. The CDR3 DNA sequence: TGTGCCACCGTCTATTATAAGAAACTCTTT. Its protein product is CATVYYKKLF.

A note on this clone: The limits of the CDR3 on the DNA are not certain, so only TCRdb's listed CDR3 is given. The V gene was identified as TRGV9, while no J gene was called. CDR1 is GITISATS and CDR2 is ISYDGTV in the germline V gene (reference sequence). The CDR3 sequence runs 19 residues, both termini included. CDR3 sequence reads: CALWEASIIRNSLAVEQHF.

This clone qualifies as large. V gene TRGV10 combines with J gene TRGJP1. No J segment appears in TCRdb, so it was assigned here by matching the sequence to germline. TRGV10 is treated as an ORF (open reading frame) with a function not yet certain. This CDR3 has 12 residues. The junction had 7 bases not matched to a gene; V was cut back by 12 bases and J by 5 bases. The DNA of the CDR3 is TGTGCTGCCCCTCAGACTGGTTGGTTCAAGATATTT. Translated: CAAPQTGWFKIF.

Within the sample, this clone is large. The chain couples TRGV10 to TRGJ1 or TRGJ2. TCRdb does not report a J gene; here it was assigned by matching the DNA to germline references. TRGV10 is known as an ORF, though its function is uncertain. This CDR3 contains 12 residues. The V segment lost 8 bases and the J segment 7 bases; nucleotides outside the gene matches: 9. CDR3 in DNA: TGTGCTGCGTGGGATTATGACTATAAGAAACTCTTT. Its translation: CAAWDYDYKKLF.

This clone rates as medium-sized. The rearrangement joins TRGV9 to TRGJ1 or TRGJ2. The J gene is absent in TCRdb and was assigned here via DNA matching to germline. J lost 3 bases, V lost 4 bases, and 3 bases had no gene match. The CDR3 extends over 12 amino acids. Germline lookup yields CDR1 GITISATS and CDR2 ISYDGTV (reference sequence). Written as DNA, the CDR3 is TGTGCCTTGTGGGAAAGTTATTATAAGAAACTCTTT. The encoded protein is CALWESYYKKLF.

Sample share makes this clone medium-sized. CDR3 DNA: TGTGCCTTGTGGGAGGTGAATCAATATTATAAGAAACTCTTT. Its protein is CALWEVNQYYKKLF. The chain uses TRGV9 and TRGJ1 or TRGJ2. As TCRdb names no J gene, one was assigned here on the basis of a DNA match to germline. The CDR3 runs to 14 residues. V lost 0 bases and J lost 4; bases outside the gene matches: 6. Germline loops: CDR1 GITISATS, CDR2 ISYDGTV (reference sequence).

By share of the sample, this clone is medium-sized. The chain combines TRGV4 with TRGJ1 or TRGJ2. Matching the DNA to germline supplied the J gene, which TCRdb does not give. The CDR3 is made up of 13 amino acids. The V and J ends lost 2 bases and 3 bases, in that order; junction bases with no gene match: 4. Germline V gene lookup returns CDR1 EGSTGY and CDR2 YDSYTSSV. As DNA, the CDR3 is TGTGCCACCTGGGATGTGACTTATTATAAGAAACTCTTT. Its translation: CATWDVTYYKKLF.

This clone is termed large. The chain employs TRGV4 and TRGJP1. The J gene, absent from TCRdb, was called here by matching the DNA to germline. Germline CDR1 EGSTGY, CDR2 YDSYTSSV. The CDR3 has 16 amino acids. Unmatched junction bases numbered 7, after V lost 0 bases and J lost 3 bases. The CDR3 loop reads CATWDGEGSTGWFKIF. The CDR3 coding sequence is TGTGCCACCTGGGATGGGGAGGGGTCCACTGGTTGGTTCAAGATATTT.

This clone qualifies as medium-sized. The CDR3 loop reads CATWDRLAGWFKIF. In DNA, the CDR3 is TGTGCCACCTGGGATAGGCTCGCTGGTTGGTTCAAGATATTT. V gene TRGV8 combines with J gene TRGJP1. TCRdb lists no J gene, so it was determined here by aligning the DNA to germline. V trimming: 0 bases; J trimming: 6 bases; junction bases outside the gene matches: 4. Per the germline V gene, CDR1 is VENAVY and CDR2 is YDSYNSRV. This CDR3 contains 14 residues.

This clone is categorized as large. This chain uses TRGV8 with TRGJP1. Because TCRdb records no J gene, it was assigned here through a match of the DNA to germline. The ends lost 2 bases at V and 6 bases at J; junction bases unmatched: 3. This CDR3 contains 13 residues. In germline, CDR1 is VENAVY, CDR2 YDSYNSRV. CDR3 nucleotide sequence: TGTGCCACCTGGGATAAAGCTGGTTGGTTCAAGATATTT. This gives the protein CATWDKAGWFKIF.

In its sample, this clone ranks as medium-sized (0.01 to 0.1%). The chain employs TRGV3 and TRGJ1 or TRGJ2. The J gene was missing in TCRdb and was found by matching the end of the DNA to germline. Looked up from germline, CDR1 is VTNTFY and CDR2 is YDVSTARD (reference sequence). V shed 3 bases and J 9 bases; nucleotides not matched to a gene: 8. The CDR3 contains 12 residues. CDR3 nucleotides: TGTGCCACCTGGGACGGCACCAGTAAGAAACTCTTT. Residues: CATWDGTSKKLF.

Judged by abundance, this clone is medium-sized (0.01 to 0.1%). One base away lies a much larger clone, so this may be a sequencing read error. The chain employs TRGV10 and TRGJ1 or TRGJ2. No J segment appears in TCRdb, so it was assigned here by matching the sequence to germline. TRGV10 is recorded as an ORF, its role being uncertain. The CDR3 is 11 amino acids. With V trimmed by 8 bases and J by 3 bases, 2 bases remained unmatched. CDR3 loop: CAAWVYYKKLF. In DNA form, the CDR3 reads TGTGCTGCGTGGGTTTATTATAAGAAACTCTTT.

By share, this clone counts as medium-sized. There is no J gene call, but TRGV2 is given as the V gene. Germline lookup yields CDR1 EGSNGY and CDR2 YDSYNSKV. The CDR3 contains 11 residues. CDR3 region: CATWDGPHGLF. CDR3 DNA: TGTGCCACCTGGGACGGACCCCACGGACTCTTT.

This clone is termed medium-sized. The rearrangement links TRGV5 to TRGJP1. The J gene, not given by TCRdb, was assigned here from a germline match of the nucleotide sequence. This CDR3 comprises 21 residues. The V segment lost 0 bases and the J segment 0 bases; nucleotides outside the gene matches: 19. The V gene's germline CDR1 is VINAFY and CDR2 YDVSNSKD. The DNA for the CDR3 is TGTGCCACCTGGGACAGGCCGAGCTCTAGGGGGTCAAATACCACTGGTTGGTTCAAGATATTT. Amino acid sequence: CATWDRPSSRGSNTTGWFKIF.

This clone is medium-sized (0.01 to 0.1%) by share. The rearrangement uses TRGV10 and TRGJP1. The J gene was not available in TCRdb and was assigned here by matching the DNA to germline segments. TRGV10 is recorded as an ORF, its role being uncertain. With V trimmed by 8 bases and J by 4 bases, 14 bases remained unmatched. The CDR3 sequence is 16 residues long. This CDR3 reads CAAWDTGPLTGWFKIF. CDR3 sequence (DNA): TGTGCTGCGTGGGATACAGGCCCTCTCACTGGTTGGTTCAAGATATTT.

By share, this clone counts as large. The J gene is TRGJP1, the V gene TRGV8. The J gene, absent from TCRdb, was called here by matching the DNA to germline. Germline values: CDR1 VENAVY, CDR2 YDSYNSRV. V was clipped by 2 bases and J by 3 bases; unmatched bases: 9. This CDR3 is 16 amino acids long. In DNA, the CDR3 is TGTGCCACCTGGGATAAGGGGAAGGCCACTGGTTGGTTCAAGATATTT. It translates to CATWDKGKATGWFKIF.